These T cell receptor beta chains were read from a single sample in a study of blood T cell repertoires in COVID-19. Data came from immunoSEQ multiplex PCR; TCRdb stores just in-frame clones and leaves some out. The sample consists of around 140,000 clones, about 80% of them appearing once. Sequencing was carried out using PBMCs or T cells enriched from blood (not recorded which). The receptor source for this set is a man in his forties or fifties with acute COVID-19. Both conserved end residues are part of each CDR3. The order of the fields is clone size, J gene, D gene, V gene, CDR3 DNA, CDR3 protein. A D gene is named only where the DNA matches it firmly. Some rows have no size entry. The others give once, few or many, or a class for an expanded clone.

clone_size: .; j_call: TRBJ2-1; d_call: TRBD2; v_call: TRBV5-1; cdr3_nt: TGCGCCAGCAGCTTGGATCCGGGACTAGCTGACGAGCAGTTCTTC; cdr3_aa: CASSLDPGLADEQFF
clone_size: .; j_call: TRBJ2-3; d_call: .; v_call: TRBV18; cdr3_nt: TGTGCCAGTGTAAGGGGAACATACACAGATACGCAGTATTTT; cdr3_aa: CASVRGTYTDTQYF
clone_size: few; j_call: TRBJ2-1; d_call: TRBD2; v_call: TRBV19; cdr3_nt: TGTGCCAGTAGTATGGATCGGGGGGTGGACAATGAGCAGTTCTTC; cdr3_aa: CASSMDRGVDNEQFF
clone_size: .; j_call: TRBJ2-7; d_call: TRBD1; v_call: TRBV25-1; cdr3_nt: TGTGCCAGCAGCGCCCACCCTGGGACAGGGGCATACGAGCAGTACTTC; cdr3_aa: CASSAHPGTGAYEQYF
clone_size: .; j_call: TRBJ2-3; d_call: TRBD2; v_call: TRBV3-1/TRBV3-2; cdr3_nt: TGTGCCAGCAGCCTCGTGCTGGGACTAGCGGGAGAAGATACGCAGTATTTT; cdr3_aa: CASSLVLGLAGEDTQYF
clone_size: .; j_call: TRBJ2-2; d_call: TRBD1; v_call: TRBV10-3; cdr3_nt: TGTGCCATCAGCTCAGGACAGGGTGGCGACGGGGAGCTGTTTTTT; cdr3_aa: CAISSGQGGDGELFF
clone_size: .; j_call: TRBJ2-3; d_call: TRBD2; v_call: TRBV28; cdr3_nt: TGTGCCAGCAGTTTAGCGACTAGCGTCCTCAGCACAGATACGCAGTATTTT; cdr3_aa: CASSLATSVLSTDTQYF
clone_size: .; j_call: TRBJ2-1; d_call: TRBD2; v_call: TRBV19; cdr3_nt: TGTGCCAGTAGTATAGGTTCGGGAGGGGGCTACAATGAGCAGTTCTTC; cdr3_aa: CASSIGSGGGYNEQFF
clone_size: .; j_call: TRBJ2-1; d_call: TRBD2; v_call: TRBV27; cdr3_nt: TGTGCCAGCAGCGGGACTAGCGGGACGGGGTTCTTC; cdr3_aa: CASSGTSGTGFF
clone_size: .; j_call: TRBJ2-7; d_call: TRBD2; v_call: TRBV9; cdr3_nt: TGTGCCAGCAGCTCCCGACTAGCGGGAGAGCAGTACTTC; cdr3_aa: CASSSRLAGEQYF
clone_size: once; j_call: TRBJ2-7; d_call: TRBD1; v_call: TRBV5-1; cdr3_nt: TGCGCCAGTAGGGAAGGACAGGGGGGTGGCGAGCAGTACTTC; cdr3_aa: CASREGQGGGEQYF
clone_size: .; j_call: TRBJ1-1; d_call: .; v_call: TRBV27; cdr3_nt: TGTGCCAGCAGTTTATCGGGGGCTCTCGGTGGAACTGAAGCTTTCTTT; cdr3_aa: CASSLSGALGGTEAFF
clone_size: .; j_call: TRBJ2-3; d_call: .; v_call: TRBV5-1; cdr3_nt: TGCGCCAGCAGCTTGGCGTCTAGCCCCGTTCGGAGAGATACGCAGTATTTT; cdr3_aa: CASSLASSPVRRDTQYF
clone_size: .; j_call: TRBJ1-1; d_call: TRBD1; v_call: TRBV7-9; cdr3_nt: TGTGCCAGCAGCTTGCAGGGGGCCACTGAAGCTTTCTTT; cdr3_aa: CASSLQGATEAFF
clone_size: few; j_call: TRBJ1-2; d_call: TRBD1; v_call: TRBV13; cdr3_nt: TGTGCCAGCAGCTTCTCAGGGGGAAACTATGGCTACACCTTC; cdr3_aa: CASSFSGGNYGYTF
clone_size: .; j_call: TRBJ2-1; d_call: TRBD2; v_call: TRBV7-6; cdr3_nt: TGTGCCAGCAGCTTAGCCTCGCGGGGGGTAGATGAGCAGTTCTTC; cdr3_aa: CASSLASRGVDEQFF
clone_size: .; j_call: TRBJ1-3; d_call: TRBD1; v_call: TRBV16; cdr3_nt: TGTGCCAGCAGCACCACAGGGGAGACTGGAAACACCATATATTTT; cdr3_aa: CASSTTGETGNTIYF
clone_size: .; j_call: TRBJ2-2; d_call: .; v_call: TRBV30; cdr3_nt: TGTGCCTGGAGCCAGGGCCCGAGCCGGGAGCTGTTTTTT; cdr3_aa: CAWSQGPSRELFF
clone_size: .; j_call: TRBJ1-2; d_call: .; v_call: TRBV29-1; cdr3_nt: TGCAGCGTTGGGGACAAAAACTATGGCTACACCTTC; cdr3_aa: CSVGDKNYGYTF
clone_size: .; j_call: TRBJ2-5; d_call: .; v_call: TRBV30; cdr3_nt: TGTGCCTGGAGCGAGTCTACCCGGGAGACCCAGTACTTC; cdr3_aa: CAWSESTRETQYF